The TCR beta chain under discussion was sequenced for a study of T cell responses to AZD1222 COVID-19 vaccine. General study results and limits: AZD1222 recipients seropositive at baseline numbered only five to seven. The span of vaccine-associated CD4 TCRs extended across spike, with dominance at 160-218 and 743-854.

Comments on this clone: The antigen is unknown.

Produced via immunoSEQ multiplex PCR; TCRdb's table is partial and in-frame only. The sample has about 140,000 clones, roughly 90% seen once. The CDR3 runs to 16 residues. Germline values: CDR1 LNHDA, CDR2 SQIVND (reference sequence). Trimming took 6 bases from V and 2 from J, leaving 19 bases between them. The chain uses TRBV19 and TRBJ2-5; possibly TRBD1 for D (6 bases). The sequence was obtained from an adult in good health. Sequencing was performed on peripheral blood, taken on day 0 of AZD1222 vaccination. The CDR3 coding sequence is TGTGCCAGTAGCCCACTACGGACAGTCACACAAGAGACCCAGTACTTC. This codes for CASSPLRTVTQETQYF.